This entry lists 13 T cell receptor beta chains sequenced from one sample in a study of blood T cells in healthy people across ages. A J-beta primer mix and a sample-barcoded 5' primer were used in a second PCR of about 7 to 11 cycles. TCRdb processed the 5' RACE reads anew with MiXCR; each CDR3 protein has one entry. The sample holds about 1,800,000 distinct CDR3 sequences; roughly 28% are singletons and the top ten take over 7%. What was sequenced was blood. All receptors derive from a woman aged 25 to 39 in good health.

To note about this clonotype: A read error may account for a junction end that differs from germline. The V gene is TRBV5-6, the J gene TRBJ1-1, with D unclear. CDR1 is SGHDT, CDR2 YYEEEE, per germline. There are 13 residues in the CDR3. Here the CDR3 DNA reads TGTGCCAGGAGCTGGGCCCGGAACACTGAAGCTTTCTTT. Encoded protein: CARSWARNTEAFF.

V and J are TRBV7-9 and TRBJ1-1, with D perhaps TRBD1 (5 bases). This CDR3 contains 15 residues. Germline CDR1 reads SEHNR; CDR2 reads FQNEAQ (reference sequence). V was clipped by 4 bases and J by 1 base, with 13 bases between them. CDR3 protein: CASSSRPGSNTEAFF. CDR3 bases: TGTGCCAGCAGCTCGAGACCAGGGTCGAACACTGAAGCTTTCTTT.

V gene TRBV7-9 combines with J gene TRBJ1-2; 7 nucleotides agree with TRBD1. This CDR3 has 13 amino acids. The trim removed 8 bases at V and 3 bases at J, leaving 6 bases unmatched. Germline CDR1 reads SEHNR; CDR2 reads FQNEAQ (reference sequence). In nucleotides, the CDR3 is TGTGCCAGCGTACAGGGGAGATACTATGGCTACACCTTC. This gives the protein CASVQGRYYGYTF.

This chain links TRBV5-1 with TRBJ1-5; TRBD1 is a possible D gene (5 bases). CDR1 and CDR2 from the germline V gene are SGHRS and YFSETQ. The CDR3 has 16 amino acids. The ends were cut back, 4 bases at V and 1 base at J, with 15 bases in the middle. The DNA for the CDR3 is TGCGCCAGCAGCCCCCAGGGCAGGGAAAGCAATCAGCCCCAGCATTTT. Encoded protein: CASSPQGRESNQPQHF.

There are a few counts of this clonotype. The V and J genes are TRBV18 and TRBJ2-5; D may be TRBD1 (5 bases). The tail of the sequence fits TRBJ2-7 better, so the J call may be wrong. The CDR3 loop spans 14 amino acids. CDR1 and CDR2 (germline): KGHSH, LQKENI. The CDR3 nucleotides read TGTGCCAGCTCACCACCGACAGCCAGGGACGAGCAGTACTTC. It translates to CASSPPTARDEQYF.

This chain's CDR3 is CASSVGLISSYEQYF. CDR3 sequence (DNA): TGTGCCAGCTCGGTGGGACTGATAAGCTCCTACGAGCAGTACTTC. The rearrangement uses TRBV18 and TRBJ2-7, with D possibly TRBD2 on 6 matching bases. The CDR3 totals 15 residues. V was cut by 6 bases and J by 0 bases, with 15 bases left in between. Germline V lookup: CDR1 KGHSH, CDR2 LQKENI. The full variable domain, in which reference TRBV18 and TRBJ2-7 provide the parts outside the CDR3, is NAGVMQNPRHLVRRRGQEARLRCSPMKGHSHVYWYRQLPEEGLKFMVYLQKENIIDESGMPKERFSAEFPKEGPSILRIQQVVRGDSAAYFCASSVGLISSYEQYFGPGTRLTVT.

This clonotype was seen a handful of times. The J gene is TRBJ2-1, the V gene TRBV12-3 or TRBV12-4, with 14 bases that match TRBD2. The trim removed 6 bases at V and 13 bases at J, leaving 5 bases unmatched. This CDR3 is built from 13 residues. DNA for the CDR3: TGTGCCAGCAGCTGGACTAGCGGGAGGCTCCAGTTCTTC. Amino acids: CASSWTSGRLQFF.

Turning to this clonotype: The junction and the germline gene differ at one end; a read error may be behind it. V is TRBV12-3 or TRBV12-4 and J is TRBJ1-1, with D possibly TRBD1 on 5 matching bases. The CDR3 contains 13 residues. The CDR3 loop is CACSFGGDTEAFF. The DNA for the CDR3 is TGTGCCTGCAGTTTCGGGGGGGACACTGAAGCTTTCTTT.

This clonotype was counted a few times. The gene calls are TRBV20-1 and TRBJ2-7; 7 nucleotides match TRBD2. In germline, CDR1 is DFQATT, CDR2 SNEGSKA (reference sequence). This CDR3 spans 15 amino acids. J was trimmed by 4 bases and V by 0 bases; bases with no gene match: 9. The CDR3 DNA follows: TGCAGTGCTAGAGAGGGGCCGGCTAGCGGTTACGAGCAGTACTTC. It yields the protein CSAREGPASGYEQYF.

The chain combines TRBV19 with TRBJ2-7; 10 bases line up with TRBD2. V lost 10 bases to trimming and J lost 0 bases; unmatched junction nucleotides: 6. The CDR3 has 14 residues. CDR1 LNHDA and CDR2 SQIVND come from the germline V gene (reference sequence). The DNA of the CDR3 is TGTGCCACTCGGACTAGCGGCTTCTCCTACGAGCAGTACTTC. Translation gives CATRTSGFSYEQYF.

This clonotype was seen repeatedly, ten times or more. V gene TRBV20-1 combines with J gene TRBJ2-5; 13 nucleotides align to TRBD2. V was clipped by 5 bases and J by 2 bases; unmatched bases: 5. Germline CDR1 and CDR2: DFQATT and SNEGSKA (reference sequence). The CDR3 extends over 15 amino acids. The CDR3, as DNA: TGCAGTGCTTCTCCGGGACTAGCGGGACAAGAGACCCAGTACTTC. This translates into CSASPGLAGQETQYF.

The V gene is TRBV4-2, the J gene TRBJ2-5; 7 positions match TRBD2. With 1 base clipped from V and 0 bases from J, the junction kept 8 bases outside the gene matches. This CDR3 region has 17 residues. Germline values: CDR1 LGHNA, CDR2 YNFKEQ. CDR3: CASSQVAPSGYQETQYF. In DNA, the CDR3 is TGTGCCAGCAGCCAAGTCGCGCCTAGCGGATACCAAGAGACCCAGTACTTC.

This clonotype was recorded a few times. The rearrangement joins TRBV6-5 to TRBJ1-1; TRBD1 matches 7 bases. CDR3 length equals 15 residues. V was clipped by 1 base and J by 4 bases; unmatched bases: 6. The germline CDR1 and CDR2 sequences are MNHEY and SVGAGI. The CDR3 DNA follows: TGTGCCAGCAGTTACTTACCACAGGGGCGCACTGAAGCTTTCTTT. Its translation: CASSYLPQGRTEAFF.